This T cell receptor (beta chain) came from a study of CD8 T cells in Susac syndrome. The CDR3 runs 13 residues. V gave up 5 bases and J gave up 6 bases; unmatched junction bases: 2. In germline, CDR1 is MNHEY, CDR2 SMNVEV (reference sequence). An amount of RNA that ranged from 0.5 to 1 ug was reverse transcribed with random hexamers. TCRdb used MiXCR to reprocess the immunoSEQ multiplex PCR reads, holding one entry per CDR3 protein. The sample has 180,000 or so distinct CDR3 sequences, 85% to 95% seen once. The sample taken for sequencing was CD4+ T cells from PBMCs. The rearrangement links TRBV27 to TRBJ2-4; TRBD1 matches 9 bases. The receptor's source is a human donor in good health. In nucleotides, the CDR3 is TGTGCCAGCAGTCGGGGACAGGGAAACATTCAGTACTTC. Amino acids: CASSRGQGNIQYF.